The 21 T cell receptor beta chains below come from one sample, sequenced in a study of T cells in Graves' hyperthyroidism and ophthalmopathy. TCR beta CDR3 regions were amplified from RNA. In the first-round RT-PCR of the TCR CDR3, the HTBI primer set was used. Each CDR3 protein gets one entry after TCRdb re-called the multiplex PCR reads with MiXCR. Among nearly 600,000 distinct CDR3 sequences listed, 13% to 15% were seen once. Sample: blood. The receptor set was obtained from a young woman with Graves' ophthalmopathy.

As for this clonotype: An end of the junction does not agree with germline; a read error may underlie this. The chain combines TRBV2 with TRBJ2-3; 8 bases map to TRBD1. The germline gives CDR1 SNHLY, CDR2 FYNNEI. The length of the CDR3 is 15 residues. The DNA for the CDR3 is TGTGCCAGCAGGGGACAGGAATTGGGCACAGATGCGCAGTATTTT. This codes for CASRGQELGTDAQYF.

In this sample, this clonotype turned up a few times. CDR3 in DNA: TGTGCCAGCAGTTTCCGGGACAGGGGGAGGTACGAGCAGTACTTC. It codes for CASSFRDRGRYEQYF. The chain recombines TRBV12-3 or TRBV12-4 with TRBJ2-7, with 11 bases fitting TRBD1. V lost 3 bases to trimming and J lost 4 bases; unmatched junction nucleotides: 5. The CDR3 runs to 15 residues.

This clonotype was recorded many times. The chain couples TRBV6-1 to TRBJ2-7, with TRBD1 identical over 7 bases. The CDR3 consists of 15 residues. V dropped 8 bases and J dropped 1; count of bases not matched to a gene: 11. Germline loops: CDR1 MNHNS, CDR2 SASEGT. DNA of the CDR3: TGTGCCAGCTTCCGGGACAGTTTCATATCCTACGAGCAGTACTTC. It encodes CASFRDSFISYEQYF.

The rearrangement joins TRBV28 to TRBJ2-7; TRBD2 aligns across 8 bases. The J segment lost 0 bases and the V segment lost 5 bases, leaving 9 bases of the junction unmatched. Germline V lookup: CDR1 MDHEN, CDR2 SYDVKM. The CDR3 has 16 amino acids. CDR3 nucleotide sequence: TGTGCCAGCAGTACCCTCAGCGGGGGCTACTCCTACGAGCAGTACTTC. Its protein is CASSTLSGGYSYEQYF.

The rearrangement links TRBV6-4 to TRBJ1-3; D gene uncertain. The CDR3 has 14 amino acids. Germline CDR1 and CDR2: MRHNA and SNTAGT. Between the trimmed V and J ends, which lost 7 bases and 0 bases, there was a span of 10 bases. This chain's CDR3 is CASKPQSSGNTIYF. As DNA, the CDR3 is TGTGCCAGCAAACCACAGAGCTCTGGAAACACCATATATTTT.

There are a few counts of this clonotype. The rearrangement uses TRBV25-1 and TRBJ2-1; 9 bases are a match to TRBD1. The CDR3 is made up of 13 amino acids. V gave up 5 bases and J gave up 10 bases; unmatched junction bases: 6. Germline-derived CDR1 and CDR2 are MGHDK and SYGVNS. The CDR3 is CASSTHDRGEQFF. In DNA form, the CDR3 reads TGTGCCAGCAGTACCCATGACAGGGGGGAGCAGTTCTTC.

The rearrangement links TRBV15 to TRBJ2-5; D unresolved. The germline gives CDR1 LNHNV, CDR2 YYDKDF (reference sequence). CDR3 length: 15 amino acids. V was shortened by 0 bases and J by 3 bases, with 11 bases between the two germline ends. CDR3 in DNA: TGTGCCACCAGCAGAGACCCCCCATCTGAAGAGACCCAGTACTTC. The encoded protein is CATSRDPPSEETQYF.

This clonotype was counted many times. The chain links TRBV7-9 to TRBJ1-1; the D is unclear. This CDR3 contains 14 residues. CDR1 is SEHNR and CDR2 is FQNEAQ in the germline V gene (reference sequence). V lost 5 bases and J lost 6, with 16 bases in between. CDR3 sequence reads: CASSPQPTMAEAFF. The DNA for the CDR3 is TGTGCCAGCAGCCCCCAGCCAACTATGGCTGAAGCTTTCTTT.

In its sample, this clonotype was seen many times. The V gene is TRBV6-5, the J gene TRBJ1-2; D gene unclear. The V and J ends lost 0 bases and 5 bases respectively, with 10 bases between them. Germline-derived CDR1 and CDR2 are MNHEY and SVGAGI. This CDR3 comprises 14 residues. The CDR3 sequence is CASSYSGVQYGYTF. As DNA, the CDR3 is TGTGCCAGCAGTTACTCGGGAGTACAGTATGGCTACACCTTC.

The table lists this clonotype with many counts. The gene calls are TRBV24-1 and TRBJ2-1; 7 bases line up with TRBD2. This CDR3 contains 16 residues. CDR1 and CDR2 from the germline V gene are KGHDR and SFDVKD. V shed 2 bases, J shed 7 bases, and the junction held 10 bases outside the gene matches. The CDR3 protein is CATSDSLAAPKNEQFF. The CDR3 DNA sequence: TGTGCCACCAGTGATTCCCTAGCGGCCCCCAAGAATGAGCAGTTCTTC.

This clonotype was observed at least ten times. The CDR3 loop reads CASSPGAGSWNEQFF. CDR3 bases: TGTGCCAGCAGTCCGGGAGCGGGCTCGTGGAATGAGCAGTTCTTC. This sequence joins TRBV12-3 or TRBV12-4 and TRBJ2-1; tentative D call: TRBD2 (6 bases). This CDR3 region has 15 residues. Trimming stripped 5 bases from V and 7 bases from J, with 18 bases between.

This chain connects TRBV9 to TRBJ1-5; the match to TRBD1 covers 11 bases. Per the germline V gene, CDR1 is SGDLS and CDR2 is YYNGEE. The CDR3 contains 15 residues. J was trimmed by 7 bases and V by 4 bases; bases with no gene match: 7. In DNA, the CDR3 is TGTGCCAGCAGCCCAGGACAGGGGGCGTTGCAGCCCCAGCATTTT. Translating gives CASSPGQGALQPQHF.

CDR3 amino acids: CASIKKGPGDEQFF. CDR3 sequence (DNA): TGCGCCAGCATAAAGAAGGGCCCTGGGGATGAGCAGTTCTTC. The gene calls are TRBV4-3 and TRBJ2-1, with D uncertain. This CDR3 region has 14 residues. Germline values: CDR1 LGHNA, CDR2 YSLEER. V was pared by 7 bases and J by 8 bases, with 18 bases between.

To note about this clonotype: The junction differs from germline at one of its ends, possibly a read error. The chain has TRBV10-3 and TRBJ1-1; D is perhaps TRBD1 (6 bases). Germline V gene lookup returns CDR1 ENHRY and CDR2 SYGVKD. This CDR3 contains 17 residues. CDR3 DNA sequence: TGTGCCATCAGTGGTGCTCTAGGGGGAGACCTGAACATTGAAGCTTTCTTT. Translated: CAISGALGGDLNIEAFF.

The V call is TRBV20-1, the J call TRBJ2-3; unclear D gene. The V end lost 3 bases, the J end lost 0 bases, and 10 bases lay between the germline ends. Germline V gene lookup returns CDR1 DFQATT and CDR2 SNEGSKA (reference sequence). The CDR3 runs to 14 residues. CDR3 protein: CSASKPASTDTQYF. CDR3 bases: TGCAGTGCTAGCAAGCCCGCTAGCACAGATACGCAGTATTTT.

This clonotype has at least ten counts. The V gene is TRBV7-9, the J gene TRBJ1-6; D gene uncertain. Germline assignment: CDR1 SEHNR and CDR2 FQNEAQ (reference sequence). The CDR3 runs 15 residues. V was shortened by 4 bases and J by 4 bases, with 11 bases between the two germline ends. In nucleotides, the CDR3 is TGTGCCAGCAGCTGGAGTGGGTCTTATAATTCACCCCTCCACTTT. Translating gives CASSWSGSYNSPLHF.

The chain joins TRBV6-5 to TRBJ1-2; TRBD1 matches 10 bases. The CDR3 is 15 residues long. Germline V gene lookup returns CDR1 MNHEY and CDR2 SVGAGI. V lost 0 bases and J lost 6; bases outside the gene matches: 4. The CDR3, as DNA: TGTGCCAGCAGTTACTCTGGACAGGGGGTCGATGGCTACACCTTC. Residues: CASSYSGQGVDGYTF.

This clonotype was seen many times. J is TRBJ2-5 and V is TRBV7-2; D remains ambiguous. Between the trimmed V and J ends, which lost 5 bases and 7 bases, there was a span of 8 bases. CDR1 and CDR2 from the germline V gene are SGHTA and FQGNSA. This CDR3 has 11 residues. The CDR3 here is CASSGSGTQYF. The CDR3 region has the DNA TGTGCCAGCAGCGGCTCCGGGACCCAGTACTTC.

The table lists this clonotype with many counts. This sequence joins TRBV12-3 or TRBV12-4 and TRBJ2-3; D not resolved. This CDR3 has 13 amino acids. The ends were cut back, 0 bases at V and 5 bases at J, with 6 bases in the middle. CDR3 residues: CASSLAPGDTQYF. The CDR3 region has the DNA TGTGCCAGCAGTTTAGCGCCTGGAGATACGCAGTATTTT.

This clonotype was seen many times. V usage is TRBV30 and J usage is TRBJ2-7; no clear D. The CDR3 is 11 residues long. V was clipped by 0 bases and J by 6 bases, with 6 bases between them. Germline V gene lookup returns CDR1 GTSNPN and CDR2 SVGIG (reference sequence). In nucleotides, the CDR3 is TGTGCCTGGAGTGTATTTGGCGAGCAGTACTTC. This translates into CAWSVFGEQYF.

This clonotype has a count of ten or more. V usage is TRBV6-2 or TRBV6-3 and J usage is TRBJ2-7; possibly TRBD1 for D (6 bases). This CDR3 comprises 16 residues. Trimming cost V 5 bases and J 3 bases, with 20 bases left between them. From germline, CDR1 is MNHEY and CDR2 SVGEGT. The CDR3 here is CASSGSDSRYVYEQYF. CDR3 DNA: TGTGCCAGCAGTGGGTCGGACAGCCGATATGTCTACGAGCAGTACTTC.